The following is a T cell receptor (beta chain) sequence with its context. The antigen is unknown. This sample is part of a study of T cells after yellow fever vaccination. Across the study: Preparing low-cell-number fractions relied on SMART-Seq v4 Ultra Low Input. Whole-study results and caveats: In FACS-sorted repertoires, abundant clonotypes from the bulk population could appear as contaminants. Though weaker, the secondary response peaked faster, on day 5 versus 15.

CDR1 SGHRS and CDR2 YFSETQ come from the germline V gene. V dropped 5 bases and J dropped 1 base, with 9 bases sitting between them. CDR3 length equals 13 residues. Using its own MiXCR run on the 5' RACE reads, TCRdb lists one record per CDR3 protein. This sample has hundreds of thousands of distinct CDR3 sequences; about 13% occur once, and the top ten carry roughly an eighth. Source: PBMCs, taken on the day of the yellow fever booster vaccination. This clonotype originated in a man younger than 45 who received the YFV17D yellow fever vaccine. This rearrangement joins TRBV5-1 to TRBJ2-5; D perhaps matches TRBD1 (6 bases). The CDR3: CASRQTGQETQYF. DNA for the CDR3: TGCGCCAGCAGACAGACAGGCCAAGAGACCCAGTACTTC.